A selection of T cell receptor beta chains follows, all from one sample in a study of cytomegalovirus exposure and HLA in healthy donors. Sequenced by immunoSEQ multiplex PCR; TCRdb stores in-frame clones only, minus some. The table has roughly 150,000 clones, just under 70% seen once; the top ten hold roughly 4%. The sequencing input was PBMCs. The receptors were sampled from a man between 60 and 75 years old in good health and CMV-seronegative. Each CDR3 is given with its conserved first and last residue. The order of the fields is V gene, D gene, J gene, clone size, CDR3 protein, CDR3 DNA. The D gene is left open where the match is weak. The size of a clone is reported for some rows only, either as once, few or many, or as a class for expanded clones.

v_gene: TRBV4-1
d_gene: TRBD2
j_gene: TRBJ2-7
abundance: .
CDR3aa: CASSHPSIGTSVPYEQYF
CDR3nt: TGCGCCAGCAGCCACCCGAGCATTGGGACTAGTGTCCCCTACGAGCAGTACTTC

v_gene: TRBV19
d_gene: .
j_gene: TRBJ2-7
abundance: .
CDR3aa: CASGVESPYEQYF
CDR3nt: TGTGCCTCGGGGGTGGAAAGTCCCTACGAGCAGTACTTC

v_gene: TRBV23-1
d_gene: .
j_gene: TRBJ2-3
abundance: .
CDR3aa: CASSQYIHSTDTQYF
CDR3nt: TGCGCCAGCAGTCAATACATTCATAGCACAGATACGCAGTATTTT

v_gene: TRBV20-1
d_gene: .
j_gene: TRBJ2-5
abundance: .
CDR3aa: CSASSEETQYF
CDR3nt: TGCAGTGCTAGCTCCGAAGAGACCCAGTACTTC

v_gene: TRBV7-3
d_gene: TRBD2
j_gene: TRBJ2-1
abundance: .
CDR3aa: CASSLRTSGSHNEQFF
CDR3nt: TGTGCCAGCAGCTTAAGGACTAGCGGGAGTCATAATGAGCAGTTCTTC

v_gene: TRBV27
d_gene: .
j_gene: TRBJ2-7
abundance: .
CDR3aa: CASSLSSAGRYEQYF
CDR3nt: TGTGCCAGCAGTTTATCGTCTGCAGGTCGATACGAGCAGTACTTC

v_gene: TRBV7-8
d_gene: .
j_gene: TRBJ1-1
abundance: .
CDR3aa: CASSLAEVYNEAFF
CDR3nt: TGTGCCAGCAGCTTAGCGGAGGTGTATAATGAAGCTTTCTTT

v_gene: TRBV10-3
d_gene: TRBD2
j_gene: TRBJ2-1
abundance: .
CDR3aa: CAIKGGLREGPYNEQFF
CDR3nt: TGTGCCATCAAGGGGGGGTTGCGGGAGGGCCCTTACAATGAGCAGTTCTTC

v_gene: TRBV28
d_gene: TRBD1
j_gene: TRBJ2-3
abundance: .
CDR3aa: CASNFAGTGITDTQYF
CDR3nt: TGTGCCAGCAATTTCGCCGGGACAGGGATCACAGATACGCAGTATTTT

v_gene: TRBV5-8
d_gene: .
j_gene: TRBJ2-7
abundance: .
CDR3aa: CASSLGGGGFYEQYF
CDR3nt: TGTGCCAGCAGCTTGGGTGGGGGCGGATTTTACGAGCAGTACTTC

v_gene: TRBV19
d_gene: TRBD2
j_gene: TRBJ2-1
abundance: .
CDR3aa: CASSSLPGGPYNEQFF
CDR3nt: TGTGCCAGTAGTAGCCTCCCGGGAGGGCCATACAATGAGCAGTTCTTC

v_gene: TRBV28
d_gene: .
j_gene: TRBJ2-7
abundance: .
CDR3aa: CASSLAGNTYEQYF
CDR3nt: TGTGCCAGCAGTTTGGCGGGAAATACCTACGAGCAGTACTTC

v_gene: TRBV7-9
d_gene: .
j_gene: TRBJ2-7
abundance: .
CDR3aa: CASSLEGDLGSYEQYF
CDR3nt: TGTGCCAGCAGCTTAGAAGGGGACTTGGGCTCCTACGAGCAGTACTTC

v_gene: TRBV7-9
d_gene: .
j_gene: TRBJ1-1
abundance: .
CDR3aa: CASSPTDTGWPEAFF
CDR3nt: TGTGCCAGCAGCCCCACGGACACAGGTTGGCCTGAAGCTTTCTTT

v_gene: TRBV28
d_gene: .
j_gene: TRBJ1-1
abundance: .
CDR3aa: CASSLFSSSLGQNTEAFF
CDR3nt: TGTGCCAGCAGTTTATTCTCGTCATCATTGGGGCAGAACACTGAAGCTTTCTTT

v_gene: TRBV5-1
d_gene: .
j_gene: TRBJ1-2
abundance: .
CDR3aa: CASSLEGGQGDYGYTF
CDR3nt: TGCGCCAGCAGCTTGGAGGGGGGGCAGGGCGACTATGGCTACACCTTC

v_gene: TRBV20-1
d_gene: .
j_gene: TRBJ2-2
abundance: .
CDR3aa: CSARSQGELFF
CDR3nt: TGCAGTGCTAGATCGCAGGGGGAGCTGTTTTTT

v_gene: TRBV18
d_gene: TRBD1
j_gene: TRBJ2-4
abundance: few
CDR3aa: CASSPGTGASPIQYF
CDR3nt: TGTGCCAGCTCTCCCGGGACAGGGGCAAGCCCTATTCAGTACTTC

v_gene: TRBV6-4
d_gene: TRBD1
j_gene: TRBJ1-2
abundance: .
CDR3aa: CASSNGQGAYGYTF
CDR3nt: TGTGCCAGCAGTAACGGACAGGGGGCCTATGGCTACACCTTC

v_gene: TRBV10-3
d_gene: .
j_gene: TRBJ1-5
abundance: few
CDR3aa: CAISGGQVSNQPQHF
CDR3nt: TGTGCCATCAGTGGGGGGCAAGTTAGCAATCAGCCCCAGCATTTT

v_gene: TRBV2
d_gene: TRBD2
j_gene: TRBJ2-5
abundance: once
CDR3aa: CASIIGLAAQETQYF
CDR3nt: TGTGCCAGCATAATAGGACTAGCGGCTCAAGAGACCCAGTACTTC

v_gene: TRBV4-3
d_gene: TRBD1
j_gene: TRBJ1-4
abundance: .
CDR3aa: CASSPGGGTGEKLFF
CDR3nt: TGCGCCAGCAGCCCTGGAGGGGGCACGGGTGAAAAACTGTTTTTT

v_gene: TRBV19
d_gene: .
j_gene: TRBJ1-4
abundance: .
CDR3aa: CASRRLDIEKLFF
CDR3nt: TGTGCCAGTAGGCGTTTGGACATTGAAAAACTGTTTTTT

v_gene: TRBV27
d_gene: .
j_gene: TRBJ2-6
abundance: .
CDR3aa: CASGGSSGANVLTF
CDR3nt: TGTGCCAGCGGGGGCTCTTCTGGGGCCAACGTCCTGACTTTC

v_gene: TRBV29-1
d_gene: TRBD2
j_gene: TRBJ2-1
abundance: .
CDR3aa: CSVEDQGLAGGRYNEQFF
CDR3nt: TGCAGCGTTGAAGATCAGGGACTAGCGGGAGGCCGATACAATGAGCAGTTCTTC

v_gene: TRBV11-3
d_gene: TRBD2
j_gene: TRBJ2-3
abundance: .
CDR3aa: CASSPGLAGGPRRDTQYF
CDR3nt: TGTGCCAGCAGCCCGGGACTAGCGGGAGGGCCTCGCAGAGATACGCAGTATTTT

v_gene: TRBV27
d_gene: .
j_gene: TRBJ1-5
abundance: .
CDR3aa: CASSLLSGYSNQPQHF
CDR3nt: TGTGCCAGCAGTTTACTATCGGGGTATAGCAATCAGCCCCAGCATTTT

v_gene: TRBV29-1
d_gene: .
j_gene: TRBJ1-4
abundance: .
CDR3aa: CSVETGTLGEKLFF
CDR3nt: TGCAGCGTTGAGACCGGGACTCTGGGGGAAAAACTGTTTTTT

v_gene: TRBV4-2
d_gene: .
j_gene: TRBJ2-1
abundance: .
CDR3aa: CASSQVGGTYNEQFF
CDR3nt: TGTGCCAGCAGCCAAGTTGGCGGGACCTACAATGAGCAGTTCTTC